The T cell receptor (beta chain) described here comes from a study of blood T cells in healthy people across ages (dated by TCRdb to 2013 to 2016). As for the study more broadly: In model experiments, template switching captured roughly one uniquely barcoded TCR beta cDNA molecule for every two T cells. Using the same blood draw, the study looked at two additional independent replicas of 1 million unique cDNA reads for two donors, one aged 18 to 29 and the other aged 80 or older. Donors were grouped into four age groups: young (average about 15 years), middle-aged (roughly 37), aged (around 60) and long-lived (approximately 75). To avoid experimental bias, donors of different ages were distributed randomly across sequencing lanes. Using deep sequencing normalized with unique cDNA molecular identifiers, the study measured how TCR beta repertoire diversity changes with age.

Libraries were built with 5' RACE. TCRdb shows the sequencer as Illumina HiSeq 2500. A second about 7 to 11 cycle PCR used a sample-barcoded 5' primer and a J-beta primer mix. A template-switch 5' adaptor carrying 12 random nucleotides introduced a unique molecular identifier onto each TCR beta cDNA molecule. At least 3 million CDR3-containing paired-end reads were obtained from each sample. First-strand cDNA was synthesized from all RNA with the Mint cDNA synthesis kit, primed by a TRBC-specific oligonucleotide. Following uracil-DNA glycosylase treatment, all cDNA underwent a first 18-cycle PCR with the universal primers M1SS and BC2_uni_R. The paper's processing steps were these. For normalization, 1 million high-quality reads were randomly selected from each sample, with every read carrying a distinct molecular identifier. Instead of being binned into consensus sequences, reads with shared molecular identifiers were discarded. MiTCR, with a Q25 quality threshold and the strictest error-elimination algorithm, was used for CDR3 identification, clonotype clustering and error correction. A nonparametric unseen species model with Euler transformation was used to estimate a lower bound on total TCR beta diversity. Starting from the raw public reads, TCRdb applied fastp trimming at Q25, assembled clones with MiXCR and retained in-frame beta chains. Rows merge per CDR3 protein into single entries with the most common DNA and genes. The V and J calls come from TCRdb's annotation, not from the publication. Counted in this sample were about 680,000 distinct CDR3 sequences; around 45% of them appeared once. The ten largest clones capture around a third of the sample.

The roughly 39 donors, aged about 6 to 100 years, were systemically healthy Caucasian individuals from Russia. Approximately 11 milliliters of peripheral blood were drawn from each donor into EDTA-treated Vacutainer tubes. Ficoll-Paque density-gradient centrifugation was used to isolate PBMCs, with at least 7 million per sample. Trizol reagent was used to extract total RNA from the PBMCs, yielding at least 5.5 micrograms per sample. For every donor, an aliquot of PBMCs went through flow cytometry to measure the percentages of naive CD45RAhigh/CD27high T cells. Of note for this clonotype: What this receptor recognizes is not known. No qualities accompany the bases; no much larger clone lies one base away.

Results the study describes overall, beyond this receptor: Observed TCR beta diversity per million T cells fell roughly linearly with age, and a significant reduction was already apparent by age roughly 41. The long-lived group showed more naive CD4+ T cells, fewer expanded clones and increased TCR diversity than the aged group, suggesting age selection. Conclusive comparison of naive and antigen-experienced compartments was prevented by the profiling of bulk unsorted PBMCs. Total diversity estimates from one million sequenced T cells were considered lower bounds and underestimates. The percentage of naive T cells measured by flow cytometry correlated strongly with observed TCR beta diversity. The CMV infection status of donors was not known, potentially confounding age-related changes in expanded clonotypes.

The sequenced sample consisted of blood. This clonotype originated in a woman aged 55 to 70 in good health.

The nucleotide sequence reads TGTGCCAGCAGCTTAGGGCCTCCGGTGGAGACCCAGTACTTC. Its protein product is CASSLGPPVETQYF. The chain is encoded by TRBV11-1 joined to TRBJ2-5, with no reliable assignment of the D segment. V is clipped by 1 base and J by 5 bases, and the sequence between their germline boundaries is 11 bases long. The germline V gene (reference sequence) specifies SGHAT as CDR1 and FQDESV as CDR2. From cysteine to phenylalanine, the CDR3 is 14 amino acids long. The DNA shown is the 42-base CDR3, in frame from base 1.